These T cell receptor beta chains were read from a single sample in a study of long-term antiretroviral therapy in people with HIV. Some clones are missing from TCRdb's copy, which holds only in-frame ones; the method was immunoSEQ multiplex PCR. Of fewer than 25,000 clones listed, 86% are singletons. Sequences were derived from unsorted PBMCs, sampled 1.8 years before starting antiretroviral therapy. These receptors all come from a woman aged 25 to 39 with HIV. Each CDR3 is given with its conserved first and last residue. The D gene is left open where the match is weak. For some rows the clone size is stated as once, few or many, or as a class when expanded; others skip it.

clone size	J gene	D gene	V gene	CDR3 DNA	CDR3 protein
-	TRBJ2-5	-	TRBV10-3	TGTGCCATCAGTGATGCAGGGATGAAAGAGACCCAGTACTTC	CAISDAGMKETQYF
-	TRBJ1-2	-	TRBV29-1	TGCAGCGTTGAAGAATTCAAAGGGACGGCGGATGGCTACACCTTC	CSVEEFKGTADGYTF
-	TRBJ1-2	-	TRBV25-1	TGTGCCAGCAGTGAACCTGGGAGGGGTAGGGGCTACACCTTC	CASSEPGRGRGYTF
few	TRBJ1-1	-	TRBV6-1	TGTGCCAGCAGTGATTCTGGGGAGCCGAACACTGAAGCTTTCTTT	CASSDSGEPNTEAFF
-	TRBJ1-2	-	TRBV5-4	TGTGCCAGCAGCTTTAGTTATGGGACTAACTATGGCTACACCTTC	CASSFSYGTNYGYTF
-	TRBJ1-4	-	TRBV6-6	TGTGCCAGCAGACGGGACGGAGGGGAAAAACTGTTTTTT	CASRRDGGEKLFF
once	TRBJ1-1	-	TRBV18	TGTGCCAGCTCACCAATAATAGGGGTGGAAGCTTTCTTT	CASSPIIGVEAFF
-	TRBJ1-5	-	TRBV5-1	TGCGCCAGCAGCTTGGGCGGGGAGGGAAATCAGCCCCAGCATTTT	CASSLGGEGNQPQHF
-	TRBJ1-3	-	TRBV19	TGTGCCAGTGGCGACGGAACCCTCTCGAGTGGAAACACCATATATTTT	CASGDGTLSSGNTIYF
-	TRBJ1-5	TRBD1	TRBV5-5	TGTGCCAGCAGCTCGACAGGGACTACCAGCAATCAGCCCCAGCATTTT	CASSSTGTTSNQPQHF
-	TRBJ2-1	TRBD2	TRBV5-1	TGCGCCAGCAGAGCTAGCGGGGGGAGCTCCTACAATGAGCAGTTCTTC	CASRASGGSSYNEQFF
-	TRBJ1-1	-	TRBV6-5	TGTGCCAGCACCAAACCGGGGGGCACTGAAGCTTTCTTT	CASTKPGGTEAFF
-	TRBJ2-3	-	TRBV5-1	TGCGCCAGCAGCTTGGAGCAGGCTGCGGATACGCAGTATTTT	CASSLEQAADTQYF
once	TRBJ2-3	-	TRBV5-1	TGCGCCAGCAGCTTAAGGACAGATACGCAGTATTTT	CASSLRTDTQYF
-	TRBJ2-3	TRBD1	TRBV10-3	TGTGCCATCAGGGAGACAGGGCTTGCAGATACGCAGTATTTT	CAIRETGLADTQYF
-	TRBJ1-2	-	TRBV25-1	TGTGCCAGCAGTGAACGGACCAGGGCGGGCGGCTACACCTTC	CASSERTRAGGYTF
-	TRBJ2-6	TRBD1	TRBV6-1	TGTGCCAGCAGTGAAATGAATCAGGGGGTCTTGGGCTCTGGGGCCAACGTCCTGACTTTC	CASSEMNQGVLGSGANVLTF
-	TRBJ2-5	TRBD1	TRBV5-8	TGTGCCAGCAGCTCGGACAGGGCGGAGACCCAGTACTTC	CASSSDRAETQYF
-	TRBJ1-1	TRBD1	TRBV19	TGTGCCAGTAATGGACAGGCCACTGAAGCTTTCTTT	CASNGQATEAFF
-	TRBJ2-2	TRBD2	TRBV11-2	TGTGCCAGCAGCTTAAGCATCCAGGGCGGGGGACCCTCCGGGGAGCTGTTTTTT	CASSLSIQGGGPSGELFF
-	TRBJ2-1	-	TRBV4-1	TGCGCCAGCAGCCAAGATTGGAGCGGCAATGAGCAGTTCTTC	CASSQDWSGNEQFF
-	TRBJ2-7	-	TRBV5-6	TGTGCCAGCAGCTTGGTCATGGGCGAGCAGTACTTC	CASSLVMGEQYF
-	TRBJ2-3	-	TRBV25-1	TGTGCCAGCAGTGAATTAGGGGGAGGCACAGATACGCAGTATTTT	CASSELGGGTDTQYF
-	TRBJ1-2	-	TRBV11-2	TGTGCCAGCAGCTTAGACGGTCGGGGGGTGGGCGGCTACACCTTC	CASSLDGRGVGGYTF
-	TRBJ1-2	-	TRBV9	TGTGCCAGCAGCGTGTCCATCAGGTCCGGCTACACCTTC	CASSVSIRSGYTF
-	TRBJ2-2	TRBD2	TRBV6-5	TGTGCCAGCAGAAAACCGGGACTAGGCACCGGGGAGCTGTTTTTT	CASRKPGLGTGELFF
-	TRBJ1-6	-	TRBV5-1	TGCGCCAGCAGCGACCTCTATAATTCACCCCTCCACTTT	CASSDLYNSPLHF
-	TRBJ2-3	-	TRBV5-5	TGTGCCAGCAGTTCAGGGTCGGTGCTGGATACGCAGTATTTT	CASSSGSVLDTQYF
-	TRBJ1-5	-	TRBV6-5	TGTGCCAGCAGTTACGGGGCCAATCAGCCCCAGCATTTT	CASSYGANQPQHF
-	TRBJ2-7	-	TRBV27	TGTGCCAGCAGTTTATCCGGGAGCTACGAGCAGTACTTC	CASSLSGSYEQYF
-	TRBJ2-1	-	TRBV2	TGTGCCAGCAGGAGGTATGAGCAGTTCTTC	CASRRYEQFF
-	TRBJ1-6	-	TRBV10-3	TGTGCCACTTTTAATGGGGCTGATAATTCACCCCTCCACTTT	CATFNGADNSPLHF
-	TRBJ2-1	-	TRBV7-9	TGTGCCAGCAGCTTGGTGGGGGATGAGCAGTTCTTC	CASSLVGDEQFF
-	TRBJ1-2	-	TRBV6-5	TGTGCCAGCAGCTGGGGGGATGGCTACACCTTC	CASSWGDGYTF
-	TRBJ1-2	TRBD1	TRBV9	TGTGCCAGCAGCGCTTACGGACAGGGGGATTATGGCTACACCTTC	CASSAYGQGDYGYTF
-	TRBJ2-5	-	TRBV2	TGTGCCAGCAGCGGTCCTAAACATGGGGAGACCCAGTACTTC	CASSGPKHGETQYF
once	TRBJ2-3	-	TRBV7-9	TGTGCCAGCAGCTTACGGGTTGGCACAGATACGCAGTATTTT	CASSLRVGTDTQYF
-	TRBJ2-3	TRBD2	TRBV30	TGTGCCTGGAGGGATCGGACTAGCGAGTACACAGATACGCAGTATTTT	CAWRDRTSEYTDTQYF
-	TRBJ2-3	TRBD1	TRBV30	TGTGCCTGGAGTGCGACAGGGGGTTACACAGATACGCAGTATTTT	CAWSATGGYTDTQYF
few	TRBJ1-1	-	TRBV19	TGTGCCAGTAGTATTGGGGTATCTGAAGCTTTCTTT	CASSIGVSEAFF
-	TRBJ1-1	-	TRBV4-1	TGCGCCAGCAAGACAGCGACCAACACTGAAGCTTTCTTT	CASKTATNTEAFF
-	TRBJ2-1	TRBD2	TRBV6-4	TGTGCCAGCAGTGCAAGCGGGGGGGTCTCTTACAATGAGCAGTTCTTC	CASSASGGVSYNEQFF
-	TRBJ1-1	-	TRBV6-4	TGTGCCAGCAGTGAATATGCTGTGGGGAGGAACACTGAAGCTTTCTTT	CASSEYAVGRNTEAFF
-	TRBJ2-1	-	TRBV4-1	TGCGCCAGCAGCCAAACGGAACGGGGGGCGGGGAATGAGCAGTTCTTC	CASSQTERGAGNEQFF
-	TRBJ1-1	-	TRBV19	TGTGCCAGTAGTATGAGGCCGGGGGCAGGAACTGAAGCTTTCTTT	CASSMRPGAGTEAFF
-	TRBJ1-1	-	TRBV19	TGTGCCAGTAGTATTAACACTGAAGCTTTCTTT	CASSINTEAFF
-	TRBJ2-3	-	TRBV5-1	TGCGCCAGCAGCCTACAGGGAAGCGATGCAGATACGCAGTATTTT	CASSLQGSDADTQYF
-	TRBJ1-5	-	TRBV28	TGTGCCAGCAGTTCCTTCTCGGGGCTTAGCAATCAGCCCCAGCATTTT	CASSSFSGLSNQPQHF
-	TRBJ2-7	-	TRBV6-1	TGTGCCAGCTACCGGACGCAGTTGGAGCAGTACTTC	CASYRTQLEQYF
once	TRBJ2-1	-	TRBV9	TGTGCCAGCAGCGTAGACGTAGTCCGCAATGAGCAGTTCTTC	CASSVDVVRNEQFF
-	TRBJ2-3	-	TRBV5-6	TGTGCCAGCAGCTTGCAGGGCTCCACAGATACGCAGTATTTT	CASSLQGSTDTQYF
-	TRBJ2-3	TRBD2	TRBV9	TGTGCCAGCAGCGAGGGGACTAGCGGGGGCTTTATAGATACGCAGTATTTT	CASSEGTSGGFIDTQYF
once	TRBJ2-1	-	TRBV7-6	TGTGCCAGCAGCGCTTCGAGTGGGTACAATGAGCAGTTCTTC	CASSASSGYNEQFF
-	TRBJ2-3	TRBD1	TRBV4-1	TGCGCCAGCACCCCGGGACAGGGATTCGCTTTGGCGCCAGATACGCAGTATTTT	CASTPGQGFALAPDTQYF
-	TRBJ1-2	TRBD1	TRBV6-5	TGTGCCAGCAGTCCTGGCAGGGGGCGAGGCTACACCTTC	CASSPGRGRGYTF